This T cell receptor (beta chain) is from a study of OX40 agonist ivuxolimab in advanced cancers. Study-level background: Patients received intravenous ivuxolimab every 2 weeks at 0.01 to 10 mg/kg.

Collection of blood occurred at baseline, at cycle 4 day 1, and at cycle 7 day 1. V shed 5 bases and J shed 8 bases, with 13 bases lying between them. CDR3 length: 13 residues. Germline V lookup: CDR1 MNHNS, CDR2 SASEGT. Repertoires were generated with immunoSEQ multiplex PCR, while TCRdb's copy carries only in-frame clones and drops some. The repertoire has some 70,000 clones, roughly 80% of them found once; the top ten carry approximately 0.4%. The source material was CD4+ or CD8+ T cells sorted from blood, sampled in a trial of the OX40 agonist ivuxolimab. The sequence derives from an adult with an advanced solid tumor such as melanoma, head and neck, liver or kidney cancer. The J gene is TRBJ2-1, the V gene TRBV6-1; unclear D gene. CDR3 bases: TGTGCCAGCAGTCACCAAGTGGGATATGAGCAGTTCTTC. Residues: CASSHQVGYEQFF.